These 32 T cell receptor beta chains came from one sample sequenced in a study of blood T cell repertoires in COVID-19. The data were produced by immunoSEQ multiplex PCR, yet TCRdb's version contains in-frame clones alone and is incomplete. The sample lists approximately 220,000 clones, about four fifths occurring once. The sample comprised PBMCs or T cells enriched from blood (not recorded which). The receptors come from a woman between 40 and 50 years old with acute COVID-19.

This clone was recorded many times. The chain carries TRBV12-5 and TRBJ2-3; 7 positions match TRBD2. V lost 7 bases, J lost 4 bases, and 8 bases stayed unmatched. CDR3 length equals 14 residues. The germline V gene has CDR1 LGHNT and CDR2 FRNRAP. The CDR3 nucleotides are TGTGCTAGTGCTTGGCGGGAGTCCGCAGATACGCAGTATTTT. Protein sequence: CASAWRESADTQYF. The variable domain in full, completed from reference TRBV12-5 and TRBJ2-3, reads DARVTQTPRHKVTEMGQEVTMRCQPILGHNTVFWYRQTMMQGLELLAYFRNRAPLDDSGMPKDRFSAEMPDATLATLKIQPSEPRDSAVYFCASAWRESADTQYFGPGTRLTVL.

Ten or more counts support this clone. The chain employs TRBV7-9 and TRBJ1-2; 9 positions match TRBD1. Unmatched junction bases numbered 9, after V lost 6 bases and J lost 4 bases. CDR1 is SEHNR and CDR2 is FQNEAQ in the germline V gene (reference sequence). CDR3 length equals 15 residues. The CDR3 reads CASRRETGGSYGYTF. In nucleotides, the CDR3 is TGTGCCAGCAGAAGGGAAACAGGGGGCAGCTATGGCTACACCTTC.

The V call is TRBV9, the J call TRBJ1-6; D possibly corresponds to TRBD1 (5 bases). V lost 3 bases and J 2 bases, leaving 15 bases between the germline ends. CDR1 is SGDLS and CDR2 is YYNGEE in the germline V gene. This CDR3 is built from 17 residues. The CDR3 region has the DNA TGTGCCAGCAGCGAGAGATCGACAGTTGCCTATAATTCACCCCTCCACTTT. It translates to CASSERSTVAYNSPLHF.

This chain joins TRBV24-1 and TRBJ2-3; D call uncertain. The CDR3 has 12 residues. Per the germline V gene, CDR1 is KGHDR and CDR2 is SFDVKD. The germline V and J ends were trimmed by 5 bases and 0 bases, with 2 bases remaining between them. CDR3 protein: CATSASTDTQYF. The CDR3 DNA follows: TGTGCCACCAGTGCAAGCACAGATACGCAGTATTTT.

The genes are TRBV30 and TRBJ2-5; 10 positions match TRBD2. The CDR3 runs 14 residues. The trim removed 0 bases at V and 4 bases at J, leaving 2 bases unmatched. CDR1 and CDR2 from the germline V gene are GTSNPN and SVGIG (reference sequence). The CDR3 spells CAWSVLAGVETQYF. For the CDR3, the DNA is TGTGCCTGGAGTGTTCTAGCGGGGGTAGAGACCCAGTACTTC.

The genes are TRBV27 and TRBJ2-1, with D possibly matching TRBD1 (6 bases). V dropped 5 bases and J dropped 12 bases, with 23 bases sitting between them. CDR1 and CDR2 from the germline V gene are MNHEY and SMNVEV (reference sequence). The CDR3 is 15 residues long. CDR3 amino acids: CASSTFRQDKLGQFF. Written as DNA, the CDR3 is TGTGCCAGCAGTACTTTTCGACAGGATAAGCTTGGGCAGTTCTTC.

The chain is built from TRBV29-1 and TRBJ2-1; 7 bases map to TRBD2. In germline, CDR1 is SQVTM, CDR2 ANQGSEA. V lost 3 bases to trimming and J lost 4 bases; unmatched junction nucleotides: 3. CDR3 length: 13 residues. CDR3 sequence: CSVDTSAYNEQFF. CDR3 sequence (DNA): TGCAGCGTTGACACTAGCGCTTACAATGAGCAGTTCTTC.

This clone was counted a single time. The V and J genes are TRBV7-9 and TRBJ1-2; 12 bases map to TRBD1. Germline values: CDR1 SEHNR, CDR2 FQNEAQ (reference sequence). V lost 7 bases, J lost 6 bases, and 6 bases stayed unmatched. CDR3 size: 14 residues. The CDR3 sequence is CASKRDRGQDGYTF. The CDR3 DNA reads TGTGCCAGCAAGAGGGACAGGGGGCAAGATGGCTACACCTTC. Variable domain in full (rest from reference TRBV7-9 and TRBJ1-2): DTGVSQNPRHKITKRGQNVTFRCDPISEHNRLYWYRQTLGQGPEFLTYFQNEAQLEKSRLLSDRFSAERPKGSFSTLEIQRTEQGDSAMYLCASKRDRGQDGYTFGSGTRLTVV.

V gene TRBV6-2 or TRBV6-3 combines with J gene TRBJ2-1; 10 positions match TRBD2. The length of the CDR3 is 19 residues. The germline V gene has CDR1 MNHEY and CDR2 SVGEGT. The V and J ends lost 2 bases and 4 bases, in that order; junction bases with no gene match: 14. The CDR3 region is CASSYPGLAGVSEYNEQFF. The DNA of the CDR3 is TGTGCCAGCAGTTACCCAGGCCTAGCGGGGGTGTCTGAATACAATGAGCAGTTCTTC.

This chain connects TRBV4-3 to TRBJ2-1; D is unresolved. Germline lookup yields CDR1 LGHNA and CDR2 YSLEER. V lost 1 base and J lost 2, with 9 bases in between. This CDR3 has 15 amino acids. As DNA, the CDR3 is TGCGCCAGCAGCCAAGTGGCTAGTACCTACAATGAGCAGTTCTTC. Its translation is CASSQVASTYNEQFF.

This chain links TRBV28 with TRBJ2-7, with TRBD1 identical over 7 bases. With 6 bases clipped from V and 5 bases from J, the junction kept 7 bases outside the gene matches. The length of the CDR3 is 13 residues. Looked up from germline, CDR1 is MDHEN and CDR2 is SYDVKM. The CDR3 DNA reads TGTGCCAGCAGCTTAGACAGGGCCCACGAGCAGTACTTC. This encodes CASSLDRAHEQYF.

The chain has TRBV28 and TRBJ1-5; D is ambiguous. Trimming stripped 2 bases from V and 7 bases from J, with 9 bases between. Per the germline V gene, CDR1 is MDHEN and CDR2 is SYDVKM. The CDR3 contains 13 residues. This chain's CDR3 is CASSLVRRQPQHF. CDR3 nucleotides: TGTGCCAGCAGTTTAGTACGGAGGCAGCCCCAGCATTTT.

Written as DNA, the CDR3 is TGTGCCAGCAGCCTGGTAGGGGGGGGCCTTTCCTACGAGCAGTACTTC. This codes for CASSLVGGGLSYEQYF. The V gene is TRBV5-4, the J gene TRBJ2-7, with D possibly TRBD2 on 7 matching bases. In germline, CDR1 is SGHNT, CDR2 YYREEE (reference sequence). CDR3 size: 16 residues. Trimming took 4 bases from V and 1 from J, leaving 18 bases between them. The whole variable domain, filled in from reference TRBV5-4 and TRBJ2-7, reads ETGVTQSPTHLIKTRGQQVTLRCSSQSGHNTVSWYQQALGQGPQFIFQYYREEENGRGNFPPRFSGLQFPNYSSELNVNALELDDSALYLCASSLVGGGLSYEQYFGPGTRLTVT.

The rearrangement joins TRBV15 to TRBJ2-7; maybe TRBD2 (6 bases). The CDR3 is 15 residues long. V lost 4 bases and J 6 bases, leaving 19 bases between the germline ends. CDR1 and CDR2 from the germline V gene are LNHNV and YYDKDF (reference sequence). CDR3 coding DNA: TGTGCCACCAGCAACCCCGGAGGCGGGAACGGCGAGCAGTACTTC. This encodes CATSNPGGGNGEQYF.

The V and J genes are TRBV5-6 and TRBJ2-6; D is possibly TRBD1 (5 bases). V dropped 4 bases and J dropped 3 bases, with 14 bases sitting between them. The length of the CDR3 is 16 residues. Germline assignment: CDR1 SGHDT and CDR2 YYEEEE. CDR3 bases: TGTGCCAGCAGCCAGACAGTAAATAATGGGGCCAACGTCCTGACTTTC. Amino acids: CASSQTVNNGANVLTF.

The rearrangement uses TRBV2 and TRBJ2-7, with D maybe TRBD2 (5 bases). CDR3 size: 15 residues. From germline, CDR1 is SNHLY and CDR2 FYNNEI. Trimming left V 3 bases short and J 7 bases short, with 19 bases between. The CDR3 DNA follows: TGTGCCAGCAGTGATGTTAGGTCAGGACTTGGGGAGCAGTACTTC. It yields the protein CASSDVRSGLGEQYF.

The chain carries TRBV6-1 and TRBJ2-7; TRBD2 might be the D (6 bases). This CDR3 has 12 residues. Trimming left V 3 bases short and J 4 bases short, with 7 bases between. Germline V gene sequence: CDR1 MNHNS, CDR2 SASEGT. CDR3 sequence reads: CASSEGGYEQYF. CDR3 bases: TGTGCCAGCAGTGAGGGGGGTTACGAGCAGTACTTC.

As concerns this clone: The same CDR3 can be traced to other DNA sequences in this sample. The V gene is TRBV19, the J gene TRBJ2-7; 8 nucleotides line up with TRBD2. The CDR3 is 14 amino acids. CDR1 and CDR2 from the germline V gene are LNHDA and SQIVND (reference sequence). V lost 6 bases and J lost 1; bases outside the gene matches: 5. The CDR3 bases are TGTGCCAGTAGGCCTGCGGGGGGTTCCTACGAGCAGTACTTC. Amino acid sequence: CASRPAGGSYEQYF.

The chain has TRBV4-2 and TRBJ2-7; no clear D. The germline gives CDR1 LGHNA, CDR2 YNFKEQ. V lost 0 bases to trimming and J lost 6 bases, with 9 bases between them. The CDR3 has 13 amino acids. The CDR3 DNA reads as TGTGCCAGCAGCCAAGATCTCCCAGTCGAGCAGTACTTC. It yields the protein CASSQDLPVEQYF.

The chain employs TRBV11-2 and TRBJ2-1, with TRBD1 as a possible D gene (6 bases). This CDR3 region has 13 residues. V lost 0 bases, J lost 9 bases, and 9 bases lay in between. CDR1 SGHAT and CDR2 FQNNGV come from the germline V gene. CDR3 protein: CASSLDQGTEQFF. CDR3 nucleotides: TGTGCCAGCAGCTTAGATCAGGGGACTGAGCAGTTCTTC.

This chain joins TRBV5-4 and TRBJ1-4; TRBD1 agrees at 7 bases. The length of the CDR3 is 14 residues. Germline V lookup: CDR1 SGHNT, CDR2 YYREEE (reference sequence). V gave up 0 bases and J gave up 7 bases; unmatched junction bases: 3. The chain's CDR3 is CASSLEGAREKLFF. As DNA, the CDR3 is TGTGCCAGCAGCTTGGAGGGGGCACGTGAAAAACTGTTTTTT.

This clone showed up just once. V is TRBV7-9 and J is TRBJ2-3; 7 nucleotides match TRBD2. After removal of 1 base from V and 6 bases from J, the junction contained 1 base not matched to a gene. Germline assignment: CDR1 SEHNR and CDR2 FQNEAQ (reference sequence). CDR3 length: 13 residues. The CDR3 spells CASSLDGRDTQYF. The CDR3 nucleotides read TGTGCCAGCAGCTTAGACGGGAGGGATACGCAGTATTTT.

This clone was seen a handful of times. The rearrangement joins TRBV9 to TRBJ2-1; unclear D gene. V lost 4 bases and J 7 bases, leaving 15 bases between the germline ends. This CDR3 spans 14 amino acids. Germline values: CDR1 SGDLS, CDR2 YYNGEE. The CDR3 is CASSPLPAWNEQFF. Written as DNA, the CDR3 is TGTGCCAGCAGCCCCCTACCCGCTTGGAATGAGCAGTTCTTC.

The V gene is TRBV7-3, the J gene TRBJ1-2; D is unclear. The germline gives CDR1 SGHTA, CDR2 FQGTGA. V lost 2 bases, J lost 4 bases, and 14 bases lay in between. This CDR3 has 15 residues. The CDR3 DNA reads as TGTGCCAGCAGCTTATACCCACAAGCGGGCTATGGCTACACCTTC. Amino acid sequence: CASSLYPQAGYGYTF.

This clone is a singleton in its sample. CDR3 in DNA: TGTGCCAGCAGTAAATATACGGGGAGTGAAAAACTGTTTTTT. As protein: CASSKYTGSEKLFF. The genes are TRBV6-5 and TRBJ1-4; D ambiguous. V was clipped by 5 bases and J by 7 bases, with 14 bases between them. Germline CDR1 is MNHEY and CDR2 is SVGAGI. CDR3 size: 14 residues.

The chain carries TRBV30 and TRBJ2-7, with TRBD1 identical over 7 bases. The CDR3 length is 12 residues. In germline, CDR1 is GTSNPN, CDR2 SVGIG (reference sequence). J was trimmed by 6 bases and V by 5 bases; bases with no gene match: 7. CDR3 residues: CAWGYTGAEQYF. For the CDR3, the DNA is TGTGCCTGGGGGTATACAGGGGCCGAGCAGTACTTC.

This clone was counted between two and nine times. The gene calls are TRBV4-1 and TRBJ1-1; 8 nucleotides agree with TRBD1. V lost 4 bases, J lost 5 bases, and 18 bases stayed unmatched. The CDR3 is 18 residues long. The germline V gene encodes CDR1 MGHRA and CDR2 YSYEKL. The CDR3 DNA sequence: TGCGCCAGCAGCCTAGCCGGACAGGGAAGAACAGTTAGGACTGAAGCTTTCTTT. Protein sequence: CASSLAGQGRTVRTEAFF.

The chain joins TRBV5-4 to TRBJ2-7; 7 nucleotides agree with TRBD1. Germline CDR1 and CDR2: SGHNT and YYREEE (reference sequence). After removal of 4 bases from V and 5 bases from J, the junction contained 6 bases not matched to a gene. The CDR3 is 13 residues long. The CDR3 nucleotides are TGTGCCAGCAGCAACAGGGGTGGGGACGAGCAGTACTTC. Its protein is CASSNRGGDEQYF.

The gene calls are TRBV28 and TRBJ2-3; D gene ambiguous. Germline CDR1 and CDR2: MDHEN and SYDVKM. The germline V and J ends were trimmed by 3 bases and 1 base, with 11 bases remaining between them. The CDR3 length is 15 residues. The CDR3 is CASSFPSSGTDTQYF. CDR3 in DNA: TGTGCCAGCAGTTTCCCTAGTTCAGGCACAGATACGCAGTATTTT.

V usage is TRBV19 and J usage is TRBJ1-5; 8 bases are shared with TRBD1. The CDR3 covers 16 residues. With 5 bases clipped from V and 2 bases from J, the junction kept 8 bases outside the gene matches. Per germline, CDR1 LNHDA and CDR2 SQIVND (reference sequence). The CDR3 region is CASSVDRGFGNQPQHF. The DNA of the CDR3 is TGTGCCAGTAGTGTTGACAGGGGTTTTGGCAATCAGCCCCAGCATTTT.

This chain connects TRBV27 to TRBJ2-1, with 10 bases identical to TRBD2. V trimming: 5 bases; J trimming: 7 bases; junction bases outside the gene matches: 2. From germline, CDR1 is MNHEY and CDR2 SMNVEV (reference sequence). This CDR3 contains 13 residues. DNA for the CDR3: TGTGCCAGCAGTACTAGCGGGAATAATGAGCAGTTCTTC. As protein: CASSTSGNNEQFF.

Of note for this clone: The junction differs from germline at one of its ends, possibly a read error. V is TRBV6-5 and J is TRBJ1-2, with D possibly matching TRBD1 (5 bases). The V gene's germline CDR1 is MNHEY and CDR2 SVGAGI. This CDR3 is built from 14 residues. CDR3 bases: TGTGCCAGCAGTGACTCCAGCCGGGGGTATGGCTACACCTTC. It translates to CASSDSSRGYGYTF.